This T cell receptor beta chain was observed in a study of identical twins. Study-level points and caveats: Out-of-frame beta sequences exhibited a weaker degree of excess twin sharing. Not following the same donors, the study drew its conclusions from cross-sectional statistical analysis.

This clonotype was recorded a few times. Its antigen is still unknown. This CDR3 has 14 residues. Germline trimming cut 6 bases from V and 4 bases from J; bases unmatched to any gene: 6. Template switching introduced a universal primer site, and the cDNA bore unique molecular identifiers. TCRdb reprocessed the 5' RACE reads via MiXCR and lists one record per CDR3 protein. This sample yields roughly 710,000 distinct CDR3 sequences, of which around 6.1% are seen a single time; 1.5% to 2% belongs to the top ten. The origin of this receptor is a man aged 18 to 35 in good health. V gene TRBV12-3 or TRBV12-4 combines with J gene TRBJ1-5, with 7 positions matching TRBD1. Sequenced input: naive T cells sorted from blood. Written as DNA, the CDR3 is TGTGCCAGCAGGGGACAGAGAGAAAATCAGCCCCAGCATTTT. It specifies CASRGQRENQPQHF.